The present TCR beta chain was sequenced within a study of cytomegalovirus exposure and HLA in healthy donors. A remark on this clone: As yet, its antigen is unknown.

With 1 base clipped from V and 5 bases from J, the junction kept 4 bases outside the gene matches. CDR3 length equals 15 residues. The germline V gene has CDR1 LNHDA and CDR2 SQIVND (reference sequence). Study-wide results and limits: Earlier results showed most TCR beta V segments being productive about 90% or about 30% of the time. Certain indistinguishable V segments, among them TRBV6-2 and TRBV6-3, were excluded. Relative to equally common others, HLA-associated TCR beta chains showed greater clonal expansion in a later analysis.

The PCR used 60 Vbeta and 13 Jbeta primers. Data came from immunoSEQ multiplex PCR; TCRdb stores just in-frame clones and leaves some out. The data contain approximately 140,000 clones, about 80% of them singletons. The origin of this receptor is a male donor in good health and CMV-seropositive. This rearrangement joins TRBV19 to TRBJ1-5; 8 bases line up with TRBD1. The sequencing sample was made of PBMCs. DNA for the CDR3: TGTGCCAGTAGTATAGGTTCCAGGGGGCATCAGCCCCAGCATTTT. Protein sequence: CASSIGSRGHQPQHF.